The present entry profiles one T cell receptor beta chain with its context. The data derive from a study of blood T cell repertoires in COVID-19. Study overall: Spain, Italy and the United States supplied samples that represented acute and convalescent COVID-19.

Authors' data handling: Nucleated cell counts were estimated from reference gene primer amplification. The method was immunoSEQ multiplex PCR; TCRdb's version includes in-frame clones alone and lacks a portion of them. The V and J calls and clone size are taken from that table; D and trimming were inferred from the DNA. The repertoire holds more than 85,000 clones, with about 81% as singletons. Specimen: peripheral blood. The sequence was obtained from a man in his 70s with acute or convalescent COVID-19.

The CDR3 bases are TGTGCCAGCAGTTTACTAGCGGGAGGGCCCTATGCAGATACGCAGTATTTT. It specifies CASSLLAGGPYADTQYF. This sequence joins TRBV27 and TRBJ2-3; TRBD2 aligns across 12 bases. The germline V gene has CDR1 MNHEY and CDR2 SMNVEV (reference sequence). The CDR3 is 17 residues long. The V segment lost 2 bases and the J segment 4 bases; nucleotides outside the gene matches: 7.